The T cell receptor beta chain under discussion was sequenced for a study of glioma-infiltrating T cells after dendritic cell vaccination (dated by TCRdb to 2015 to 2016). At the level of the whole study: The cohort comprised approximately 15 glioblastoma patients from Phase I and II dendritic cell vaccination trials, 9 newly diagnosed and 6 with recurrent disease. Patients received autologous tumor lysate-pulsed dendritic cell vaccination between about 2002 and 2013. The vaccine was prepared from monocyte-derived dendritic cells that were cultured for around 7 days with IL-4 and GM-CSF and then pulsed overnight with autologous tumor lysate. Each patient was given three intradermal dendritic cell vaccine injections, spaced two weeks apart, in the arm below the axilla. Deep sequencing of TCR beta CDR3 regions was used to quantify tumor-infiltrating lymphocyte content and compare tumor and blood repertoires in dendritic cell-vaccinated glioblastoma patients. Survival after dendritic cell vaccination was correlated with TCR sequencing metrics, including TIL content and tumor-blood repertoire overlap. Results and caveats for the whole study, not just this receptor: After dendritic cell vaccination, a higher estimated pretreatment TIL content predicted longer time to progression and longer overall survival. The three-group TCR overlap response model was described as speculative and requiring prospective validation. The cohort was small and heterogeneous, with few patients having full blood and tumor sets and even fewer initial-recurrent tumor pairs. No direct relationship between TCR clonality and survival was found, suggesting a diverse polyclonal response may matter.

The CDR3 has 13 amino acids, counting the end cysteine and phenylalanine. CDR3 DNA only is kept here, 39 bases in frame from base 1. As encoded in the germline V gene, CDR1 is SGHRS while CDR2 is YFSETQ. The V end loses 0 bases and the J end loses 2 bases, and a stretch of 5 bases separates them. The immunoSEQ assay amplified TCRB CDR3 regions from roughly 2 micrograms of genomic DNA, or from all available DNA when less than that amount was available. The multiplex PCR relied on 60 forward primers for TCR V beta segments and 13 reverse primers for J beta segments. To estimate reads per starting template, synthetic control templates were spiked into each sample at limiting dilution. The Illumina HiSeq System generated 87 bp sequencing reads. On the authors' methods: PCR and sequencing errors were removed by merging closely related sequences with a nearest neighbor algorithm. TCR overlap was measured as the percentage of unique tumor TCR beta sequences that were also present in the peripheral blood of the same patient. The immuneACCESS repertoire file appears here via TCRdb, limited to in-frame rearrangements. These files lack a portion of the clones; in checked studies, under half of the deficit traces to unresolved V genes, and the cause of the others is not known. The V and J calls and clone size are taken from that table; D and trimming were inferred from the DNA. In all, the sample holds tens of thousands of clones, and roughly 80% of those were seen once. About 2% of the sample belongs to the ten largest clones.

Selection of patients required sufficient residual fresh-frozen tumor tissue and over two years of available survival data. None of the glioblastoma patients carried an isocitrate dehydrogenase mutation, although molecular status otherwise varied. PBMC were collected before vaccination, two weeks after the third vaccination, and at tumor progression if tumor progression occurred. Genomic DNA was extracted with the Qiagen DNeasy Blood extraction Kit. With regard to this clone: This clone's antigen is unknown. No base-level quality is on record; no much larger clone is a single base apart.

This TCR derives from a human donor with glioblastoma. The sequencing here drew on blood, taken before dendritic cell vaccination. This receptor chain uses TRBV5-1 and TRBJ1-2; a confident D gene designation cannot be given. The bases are TGCGCCAGCAGCTTGGGGGAGAACTATGGCTACACCTTC. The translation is CASSLGENYGYTF.